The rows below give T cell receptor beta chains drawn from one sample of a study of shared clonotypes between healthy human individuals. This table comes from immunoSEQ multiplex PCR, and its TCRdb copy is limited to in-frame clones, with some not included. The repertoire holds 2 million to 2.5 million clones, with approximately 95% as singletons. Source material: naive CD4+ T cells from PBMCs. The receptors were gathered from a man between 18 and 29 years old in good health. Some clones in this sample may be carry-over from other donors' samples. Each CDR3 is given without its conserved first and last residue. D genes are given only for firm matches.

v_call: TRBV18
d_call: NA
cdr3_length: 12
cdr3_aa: ASSHRQRSYEQY

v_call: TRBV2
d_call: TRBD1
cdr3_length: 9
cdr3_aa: ASMTGREQY

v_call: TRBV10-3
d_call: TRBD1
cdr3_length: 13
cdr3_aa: AISGGPGGDDGYT

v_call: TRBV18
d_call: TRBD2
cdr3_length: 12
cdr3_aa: ASSPTTSGYEQY

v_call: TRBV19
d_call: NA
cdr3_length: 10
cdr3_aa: ASRRVNTEAF

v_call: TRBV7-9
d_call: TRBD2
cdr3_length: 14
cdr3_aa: ASFKSTSGDRYEQY

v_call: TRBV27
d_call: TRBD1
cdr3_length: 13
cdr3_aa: ASSPAGTGFYEQY

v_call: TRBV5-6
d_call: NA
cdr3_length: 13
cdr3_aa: ASSLRAATNEKLF

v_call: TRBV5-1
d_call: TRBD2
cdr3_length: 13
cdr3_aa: ASSWGVSGTETQY

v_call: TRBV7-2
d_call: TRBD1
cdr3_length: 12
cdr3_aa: ASSADRWTQPQH

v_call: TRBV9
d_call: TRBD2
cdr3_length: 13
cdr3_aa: ASSVVLAGVGEQF

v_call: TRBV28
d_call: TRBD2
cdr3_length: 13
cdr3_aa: ASTRTSGSSYEQY

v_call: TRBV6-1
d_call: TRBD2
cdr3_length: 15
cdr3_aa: ASSGRASGRALYEQY